A single sample is the source of the 18 T cell receptor beta chains below, sequenced in a study of blood T cell repertoires in COVID-19. Clones were read by immunoSEQ multiplex PCR, and TCRdb kept only the in-frame ones, dropping some. The sample yields almost 250,000 clones, around 89% seen once. Sequenced input: PBMCs or T cells enriched from blood (not recorded which). The receptor set was obtained from a woman aged 25-40 years who had recovered from COVID-19.

V usage is TRBV19 and J usage is TRBJ2-7; perhaps TRBD1 as D (5 bases). Germline CDR1 and CDR2: LNHDA and SQIVND (reference sequence). The CDR3 runs to 14 residues. V was pared by 4 bases and J by 2 bases, with 12 bases between. CDR3 bases: TGTGCCAGTAGTAACTCGGACATTCCCTACGAGCAGTACTTC. The encoded protein is CASSNSDIPYEQYF.

The V gene is TRBV9, the J gene TRBJ2-3; 11 bases agree with TRBD2. After removal of 3 bases from V and 0 bases from J, the junction contained 6 bases not matched to a gene. The CDR3 sequence is 17 residues long. From germline, CDR1 is SGDLS and CDR2 YYNGEE. The CDR3 coding sequence is TGTGCCAGCAGCGCCAGATCTAGCGGGAGGAGCACAGATACGCAGTATTTT. Translation: CASSARSSGRSTDTQYF.

The chain links TRBV7-2 to TRBJ1-1; no firm D call. CDR1 and CDR2 from the germline V gene are SGHTA and FQGNSA. CDR3 size: 13 residues. V was cut by 4 bases and J by 5 bases, with 11 bases left in between. The CDR3 nucleotides read TGTGCCAGCAGCTCCCCCCCGGGAACTGAAGCTTTCTTT. Translated: CASSSPPGTEAFF.

The rearrangement uses TRBV28 and TRBJ2-1, with a tentative D call TRBD2 (6 bases). In germline, CDR1 is MDHEN, CDR2 SYDVKM. The CDR3 runs 14 residues. V was clipped by 5 bases and J by 4 bases, with 12 bases between them. CDR3 nucleotide sequence: TGTGCCAGCAGTCTGGGGGACTTTTACAATGAGCAGTTCTTC. Encoded protein: CASSLGDFYNEQFF.

The rearrangement links TRBV6-5 to TRBJ1-1; tentatively, D is TRBD1 (6 bases). Deletions cut 9 bases from V and 4 bases from J, with 15 bases between. This CDR3 is 13 amino acids long. Germline values: CDR1 MNHEY, CDR2 SVGAGI. The CDR3 here is CASRTTGTTEAFF. The CDR3 DNA reads as TGTGCCAGTCGAACTACAGGGACCACTGAAGCTTTCTTT.

The chain employs TRBV4-2 and TRBJ1-2; a weak D match, TRBD1 (5 bases). Germline V gene data show CDR1 as LGHNA and CDR2 as YNFKEQ. The germline V and J ends were trimmed by 1 base and 8 bases, with 17 bases remaining between them. This CDR3 is built from 15 residues. This CDR3 reads CASSQAVGQILGYTF. DNA for the CDR3: TGTGCCAGCAGCCAAGCCGTCGGACAAATTCTCGGCTACACCTTC.

The chain couples TRBV3-1 (or the pseudogene TRBV3-2) to TRBJ2-7, with 8 bases lining up with TRBD1. This CDR3 region has 19 residues. With V trimmed by 0 bases and J by 6 bases, 19 bases remained unmatched. From germline, CDR1 is LGHDT and CDR2 YNNKEL (reference sequence). This CDR3 is CASSQDLSQPPGQGGEQYF. CDR3 coding DNA: TGTGCCAGCAGCCAAGACCTCAGCCAACCGCCAGGACAGGGCGGCGAGCAGTACTTC.

This clone was picked up many times. The chain recombines TRBV29-1 with TRBJ1-2; D gene uncertain. The CDR3 has 12 residues. Germline V gives CDR1 SQVTM, CDR2 ANQGSEA. Trimming removed 7 bases at V and 2 bases at J, with 11 bases between. The CDR3 bases are TGCAGCGGGGTGGGAGGGAACTATGGCTACACCTTC. Protein product: CSGVGGNYGYTF. Drawing the rest from reference TRBV29-1 and TRBJ1-2, the complete variable domain is SAVISQKPSRDICQRGTSLTIQCQVDSQVTMMFWYRQQPGQSLTLIATANQGSEATYESGFVIDKFPISRPNLTFSTLTVSNMSPEDSSIYLCSGVGGNYGYTFGSGTRLTVV.

The chain combines TRBV15 with TRBJ1-4; no clear D gene. Germline V gives CDR1 LNHNV, CDR2 YYDKDF (reference sequence). The CDR3 is 11 residues long. The ends were cut back, 8 bases at V and 4 bases at J, with 5 bases in the middle. CDR3 in DNA: TGTGCCACCGCCTATAATGAAAAACTGTTTTTT. Residues: CATAYNEKLFF.

The genes are TRBV7-8 and TRBJ1-1, with a tentative D call TRBD1 (6 bases). Germline assignment: CDR1 SGHVS and CDR2 FQNEAQ. The CDR3 is 17 amino acids. The V end lost 1 base, the J end lost 0 bases, and 15 bases lay between the germline ends. The CDR3 region is CASSLEEQGYMNTEAFF. The CDR3, as DNA: TGTGCCAGCAGCTTAGAGGAACAGGGATACATGAACACTGAAGCTTTCTTT.

This clone appeared a few times. The chain couples TRBV5-1 to TRBJ2-2; D gene uncertain. The germline V gene encodes CDR1 SGHRS and CDR2 YFSETQ. The CDR3 totals 14 residues. V shed 0 bases and J shed 3 bases, with 6 bases lying between them. CDR3 sequence reads: CASSLATHTGELFF. In DNA, the CDR3 is TGCGCCAGCAGCTTGGCTACCCACACCGGGGAGCTGTTTTTT.

The J gene is TRBJ2-5, the V gene TRBV7-9, with TRBD2 as a possible D gene (6 bases). The V end lost 1 base, the J end lost 5 bases, and 11 bases lay between the germline ends. The CDR3 consists of 14 residues. Germline CDR1 reads SEHNR; CDR2 reads FQNEAQ (reference sequence). The CDR3 DNA sequence: TGTGCCAGCAGCTTAGAACTAGCAGTGGAGACCCAGTACTTC. This codes for CASSLELAVETQYF.

In this sample, this clone turned up once. J is TRBJ1-1 and V is TRBV20-1, with 7 bases matching TRBD1. Germline loops: CDR1 DFQATT, CDR2 SNEGSKA (reference sequence). With V trimmed by 6 bases and J by 10 bases, 8 bases remained unmatched. This CDR3 comprises 11 residues. CDR3 DNA sequence: TGCAGTGCGGAGGACAGGCGGTTAGCTTTCTTT. Amino acid sequence: CSAEDRRLAFF.

The rearrangement joins TRBV18 to TRBJ2-2, with a possible D match to TRBD2 (6 bases). The CDR3 sequence is 14 residues long. Germline CDR1 is KGHSH and CDR2 is LQKENI. Between the trimmed V and J ends, which lost 6 bases and 6 bases, there was a span of 14 bases. The CDR3 reads CASSRTILPGELFF. CDR3 nucleotides: TGTGCCAGCTCTCGGACTATTCTTCCCGGGGAGCTGTTTTTT.

The V and J genes are TRBV20-1 and TRBJ1-4; 7 bases line up with TRBD1. Germline trimming cut 3 bases from V and 8 bases from J; bases unmatched to any gene: 12. Germline values: CDR1 DFQATT, CDR2 SNEGSKA (reference sequence). There are 15 residues in the CDR3. For the CDR3, the DNA is TGCAGTGCTAGTGACTCGGGACAGAGCTTAGAAAAACTGTTTTTT. Translation: CSASDSGQSLEKLFF.

The CDR3 loop is CSASHRVEQFF. CDR3 nucleotides: TGCAGTGCCTCCCACAGGGTCGAGCAGTTCTTC. The chain combines TRBV20-1 with TRBJ2-1, with D perhaps TRBD1 (6 bases). Looked up from germline, CDR1 is DFQATT and CDR2 is SNEGSKA (reference sequence). The V and J ends lost 6 bases and 10 bases respectively, with 13 bases between them. The CDR3 spans 11 residues.

The chain joins TRBV13 to TRBJ2-1, with D hard to call. The CDR3 sequence is 16 residues long. Germline CDR1 reads PRHDT; CDR2 reads FYEKMQ (reference sequence). Trimming stripped 2 bases from V and 9 bases from J, with 20 bases between. The CDR3 bases are TGTGCCAGCAGCTTATTCCCCCTCGCCGAGGTGGTTGAGCAGTTCTTC. Translated: CASSLFPLAEVVEQFF.

V usage is TRBV14 and J usage is TRBJ2-1, with D perhaps TRBD2 (6 bases). V lost 1 base, J lost 3 bases, and 7 bases lay in between. Germline CDR1 reads SGHDN; CDR2 reads FVKESK. CDR3 length: 14 amino acids. The CDR3 spells CASSQADYYNEQFF. The CDR3 region has the DNA TGTGCCAGCAGCCAAGCGGACTACTACAATGAGCAGTTCTTC.